These 22 T cell receptor beta chains share one sample of origin, sequenced in a study of PD-1 blockade in mismatch repair-deficient tumors. Sequencing used immunoSEQ multiplex PCR; TCRdb keeps in-frame clones, though not all of them. Of 90,000 to 130,000 clones in the sample, about 74% were seen once. Material: peripheral blood, obtained approximately 60 weeks after starting pembrolizumab. The receptors shown here come from an adult with mismatch repair-deficient cancer.

J is TRBJ2-1 and V is TRBV11-1; TRBD2 might be the D (5 bases). Germline-derived CDR1 and CDR2 are SGHAT and FQDESV (reference sequence). The CDR3 has 14 amino acids. V lost 0 bases to trimming and J lost 9 bases, with 12 bases between them. As DNA, the CDR3 is TGTGCCAGCAGCTTAGCTGGTAGCGTAGGTGAGCAGTTCTTC. Amino acid sequence: CASSLAGSVGEQFF.

J is TRBJ1-1 and V is TRBV11-2; D remains ambiguous. The ends were cut back, 5 bases at V and 1 base at J, with 2 bases in the middle. In germline, CDR1 is SGHAT, CDR2 FQNNGV. The CDR3 length is 11 residues. The CDR3 loop reads CASSRNTEAFF. DNA of the CDR3: TGTGCCAGCAGCCGGAACACTGAAGCTTTCTTT. Using reference TRBV11-2 and TRBJ1-1 for the parts outside the CDR3, the full variable domain is EAGVAQSPRYKIIEKRQSVAFWCNPISGHATLYWYQQILGQGPKLLIQFQNNGVVDDSQLPKDRFSAERLKGVDSTLKIQPAKLEDSAVYLCASSRNTEAFFGQGTRLTVV.

V and J are TRBV7-2 and TRBJ2-7, with D unclear. In germline, CDR1 is SGHTA, CDR2 FQGNSA. Trimming removed 5 bases from V and 0 bases from J, with 8 bases in between. The CDR3 totals 13 residues. The chain's CDR3 is CASSLSSSYEQYF. The CDR3 DNA sequence: TGTGCCAGCAGCCTATCCAGCTCCTACGAGCAGTACTTC.

This chain uses TRBV19 with TRBJ1-5, with 9 bases fitting TRBD1. V was pared by 6 bases and J by 3 bases, with 12 bases of the junction left unmatched. This CDR3 is 17 amino acids long. From germline, CDR1 is LNHDA and CDR2 SQIVND (reference sequence). The CDR3: CASSRDRELTANQPQHF. As DNA, the CDR3 is TGTGCCAGTAGCCGGGACAGGGAACTTACGGCCAATCAGCCCCAGCATTTT.

The chain uses TRBV6-6 and TRBJ2-7; perhaps TRBD1 as D (6 bases). Per the germline V gene, CDR1 is MNHNY and CDR2 is SVGAGI (reference sequence). V was clipped by 8 bases and J by 3 bases, with 20 bases between them. The CDR3 runs to 15 residues. CDR3 nucleotide sequence: TGTGCCAGCCGCGCACCAGGACAAGGGGGCTACGAGCAGTACTTC. Translating gives CASRAPGQGGYEQYF.

The rearrangement uses TRBV28 and TRBJ2-7; 8 bases agree with TRBD1. The V gene's germline CDR1 is MDHEN and CDR2 SYDVKM. Germline trimming cut 4 bases from V and 2 bases from J; bases unmatched to any gene: 10. CDR3 length: 16 amino acids. CDR3 sequence reads: CASSSPQGTGTYEQYF. CDR3 in DNA: TGTGCCAGCAGTTCACCACAGGGGACAGGAACCTACGAGCAGTACTTC.

V usage is TRBV11-1 and J usage is TRBJ2-1, with D perhaps TRBD1 or TRBD2 (6 bases each). The germline V gene has CDR1 SGHAT and CDR2 FQDESV (reference sequence). V was trimmed by 1 base and J by 5 bases, leaving 15 bases between them. The CDR3 sequence is 16 residues long. CDR3 nucleotides: TGTGCCAGCAGCTTAGTGGGGGGCGGCGTTCACAATGAGCAGTTCTTC. Amino acids: CASSLVGGGVHNEQFF.

The chain employs TRBV6-5 and TRBJ1-5; 7 bases map to TRBD1. V shed 4 bases, J shed 3 bases, and the junction held 6 bases outside the gene matches. The germline V gene encodes CDR1 MNHEY and CDR2 SVGAGI. The CDR3 runs 15 residues. This CDR3 is CASSSGTAANQPQHF. In nucleotides, the CDR3 is TGTGCCAGCAGTTCTGGGACAGCGGCCAATCAGCCCCAGCATTTT.

The chain recombines TRBV5-6 with TRBJ2-1; D gene ambiguous. V lost 0 bases and J lost 0, with 13 bases in between. CDR3 size: 17 residues. CDR1 and CDR2 (germline): SGHDT, YYEEEE. The CDR3 protein is CASSLEGLSRSYNEQFF. The CDR3 DNA sequence: TGTGCCAGCAGCTTGGAAGGCCTTTCACGCTCCTACAATGAGCAGTTCTTC.

V and J are TRBV6-5 and TRBJ1-2, with D possibly being TRBD1 (6 bases). V was clipped by 0 bases and J by 8 bases, with 10 bases between them. The CDR3 is 13 amino acids. Germline values: CDR1 MNHEY, CDR2 SVGAGI. CDR3 protein: CASSYSGGVGYTF. In DNA, the CDR3 is TGTGCCAGCAGTTACTCCGGGGGCGTCGGCTACACCTTC.

J is TRBJ2-5 and V is TRBV27; D might be TRBD1 (8 bases). Germline CDR1 and CDR2: MNHEY and SMNVEV (reference sequence). This CDR3 has 16 residues. Deletions cut 5 bases from V and 2 bases from J, with 18 bases between. CDR3 sequence: CASSPGQGLPQETQYF. DNA of the CDR3: TGTGCCAGCAGTCCCGGACAGGGACTACCTCAAGAGACCCAGTACTTC.

This rearrangement joins TRBV29-1 to TRBJ1-1; D gene ambiguous. Germline CDR1 and CDR2: SQVTM and ANQGSEA. This CDR3 contains 11 residues. V was trimmed by 4 bases and J by 7 bases, leaving 10 bases between them. In DNA form, the CDR3 reads TGCAGCGTTGTTTCGGGCGGTGAAGCTTTCTTT. This encodes CSVVSGGEAFF. The complete variable domain, with remaining parts taken from reference TRBV29-1 and TRBJ1-1, reads SAVISQKPSRDICQRGTSLTIQCQVDSQVTMMFWYRQQPGQSLTLIATANQGSEATYESGFVIDKFPISRPNLTFSTLTVSNMSPEDSSIYLCSVVSGGEAFFGQGTRLTVV.

The chain couples TRBV7-6 to TRBJ2-7, with a weak D call TRBD1 (6 bases). Germline CDR1 reads SGHVS; CDR2 reads FNYEAQ. V lost 4 bases, J lost 2 bases, and 12 bases lay in between. The CDR3 sequence is 14 residues long. In nucleotides, the CDR3 is TGTGCCAGCAGCTCTCAGGGGAAAGCCTACGAGCAGTACTTC. Translated, it gives CASSSQGKAYEQYF.

V and J are TRBV2 and TRBJ1-5; tentatively, D is TRBD1 (5 bases). The CDR3 totals 13 residues. V was shortened by 7 bases and J by 7 bases, with 14 bases between the two germline ends. The germline V gene has CDR1 SNHLY and CDR2 FYNNEI. The chain's CDR3 is CASIGQGGQPQHF. The CDR3 DNA follows: TGTGCCAGCATAGGGCAGGGCGGGCAGCCCCAGCATTTT.

The genes are TRBV5-1 and TRBJ2-1, with 11 bases identical to TRBD1. J gave up 3 bases and V 0 bases, and 2 bases lay outside the gene matches. Germline assignment: CDR1 SGHRS and CDR2 YFSETQ. The CDR3 has 16 amino acids. CDR3 coding DNA: TGCGCCAGCAGCTTGGATGGGACAGGGGGCTACAATGAGCAGTTCTTC. This sequence encodes CASSLDGTGGYNEQFF.

The CDR3 DNA follows: TGCAGTGCAGCCATGAACACTGAAGCTTTCTTT. Translating gives CSAAMNTEAFF. The chain is built from TRBV20-1 and TRBJ1-1; D not resolved. The V gene's germline CDR1 is DFQATT and CDR2 SNEGSKA (reference sequence). The CDR3 totals 11 residues. Trimming cost V 6 bases and J 0 bases, with 5 bases left between them.

V gene TRBV4-3 combines with J gene TRBJ1-3; D not resolved. V was clipped by 0 bases and J by 2 bases, with 8 bases between them. The CDR3 length is 15 residues. Germline V gene data show CDR1 as LGHNA and CDR2 as YSLEER. CDR3 region: CASSQDRAAGNTIYF. In DNA, the CDR3 is TGCGCCAGCAGCCAAGATCGGGCAGCTGGAAACACCATATATTTT.

In its sample, this clone was seen a few times. The chain is built from TRBV27 and TRBJ2-1; the D gene is possibly TRBD1 (6 bases). The ends were cut back, 6 bases at V and 2 bases at J, with 14 bases in the middle. CDR3 length: 15 amino acids. Per the germline V gene, CDR1 is MNHEY and CDR2 is SMNVEV (reference sequence). The CDR3 DNA is TGTGCCAGCAGCCCTCGACAGGACCCCTACAATGAGCAGTTCTTC. This encodes CASSPRQDPYNEQFF.

This chain joins TRBV7-2 and TRBJ1-3; 8 positions agree with TRBD1. Germline loops: CDR1 SGHTA, CDR2 FQGNSA. Trimming at V came to 5 bases and at J to 0 bases, leaving 9 bases not matched to a gene. This CDR3 comprises 17 residues. The CDR3 DNA reads TGTGCCAGCAGCCCAGGACAGGGTTTGGCCTCTGGAAACACCATATATTTT. As protein: CASSPGQGLASGNTIYF.

The V and J genes are TRBV5-4 and TRBJ2-7; D is unresolved. Trimming cost V 4 bases and J 5 bases, with 19 bases left between them. This CDR3 spans 15 amino acids. Looked up from germline, CDR1 is SGHNT and CDR2 is YYREEE (reference sequence). DNA for the CDR3: TGTGCCAGCAGCGATCCCCGGAATAATCTGGACGAGCAGTACTTC. The encoded protein is CASSDPRNNLDEQYF.

The V call is TRBV4-1, the J call TRBJ2-7; TRBD2 matches 9 bases. J lost 3 bases, V lost 0 bases, and 9 bases had no gene match. The CDR3 spans 17 residues. Germline CDR1 reads MGHRA; CDR2 reads YSYEKL. DNA for the CDR3: TGCGCCAGCAGCCAAGAAATCTGGCGGGAGGGCCACTACGAGCAGTACTTC. It translates to CASSQEIWREGHYEQYF.

This sequence joins TRBV10-1 and TRBJ1-1; D unresolved. The CDR3 sequence is 14 residues long. CDR1 WNHNN and CDR2 SYGVQD come from the germline V gene (reference sequence). V gave up 4 bases and J gave up 0 bases, with 9 bases separating them. CDR3 amino acids: CASSVSRMNTEAFF. The CDR3 DNA reads TGCGCCAGCAGTGTTTCCAGGATGAACACTGAAGCTTTCTTT.